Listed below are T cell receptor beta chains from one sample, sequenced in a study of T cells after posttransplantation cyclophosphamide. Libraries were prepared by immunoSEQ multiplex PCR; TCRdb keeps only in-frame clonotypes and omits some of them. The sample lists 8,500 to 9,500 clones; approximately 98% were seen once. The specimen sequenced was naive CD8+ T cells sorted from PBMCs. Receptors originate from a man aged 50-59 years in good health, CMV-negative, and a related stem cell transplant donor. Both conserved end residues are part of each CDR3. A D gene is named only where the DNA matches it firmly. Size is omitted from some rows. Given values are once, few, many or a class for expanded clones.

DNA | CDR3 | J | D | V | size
TGTGCCAGCAGCGACCCTGCGAACCACAATGAGCAGTTCTTC | CASSDPANHNEQFF | TRBJ2-1 | . | TRBV9 | .
TGTGCCAGCAGCTTAGAACCAGGGTTGAACTATGGCTACACCTTC | CASSLEPGLNYGYTF | TRBJ1-2 | . | TRBV11-2 | .
TGTGCCAGCAGCCCAGAACGGACAGGGGTCGGAAACACCATATATTTT | CASSPERTGVGNTIYF | TRBJ1-3 | TRBD1 | TRBV7-2 | .
TGTGCCACCAGCAGAGTTACGGGAGGGCCCCACGAGCAGTACTTC | CATSRVTGGPHEQYF | TRBJ2-7 | TRBD2 | TRBV15 | .
TGCGCCAGCAGCCAGACTCAGGGGGGAATACAGCCCCAGCATTTT | CASSQTQGGIQPQHF | TRBJ1-5 | TRBD1 | TRBV4-1 | .
TGCGCCAGCAGCGCGGGACAGGCGAGCACAGATACGCAGTATTTT | CASSAGQASTDTQYF | TRBJ2-3 | TRBD1 | TRBV5-1 | .
TGTGCCAGCATTGACGCGGGACAGGGGCCGGGCACTGAAGCTTTCTTT | CASIDAGQGPGTEAFF | TRBJ1-1 | TRBD1 | TRBV6-6 | .
TGTGCCAGCAGCCAAGAGGACGGGGGGGGTTACGAGCAGTACTTC | CASSQEDGGGYEQYF | TRBJ2-7 | TRBD2 | TRBV4-2 | .
TGTGCCAGTAGTGGGGGACTATATACCGGGGAGCTGTTTTTT | CASSGGLYTGELFF | TRBJ2-2 | TRBD2 | TRBV19 | .
TGTGCCAGCAGTACCTCGGGGGGGTTCAATTCACCCCTCCACTTT | CASSTSGGFNSPLHF | TRBJ1-6 | . | TRBV27 | .
TGCGCCAGCAGCTCCCGCCCCAAGACAGGTTTTAACTATGGCTACACCTTC | CASSSRPKTGFNYGYTF | TRBJ1-2 | . | TRBV11-2 | .
TGTGCCAGCAGCCCAGAACTAGCGGGGGGCCTCTTCGGCACAGATACGCAGTATTTT | CASSPELAGGLFGTDTQYF | TRBJ2-3 | TRBD2 | TRBV7-7 | .
TGTGCCAGCAGCTTAACTCACAGGGTTGACACTGAAGCTTTCTTT | CASSLTHRVDTEAFF | TRBJ1-1 | . | TRBV7-3 | .
TGTGCCAGCAGCCTCGACGGTGGAGAGTCTCAAGACACCATATATTTT | CASSLDGGESQDTIYF | TRBJ1-3 | . | TRBV14 | .
TGTGCCAGCAGTCAAAGACAGCGAGATCAGCCCCAGCATTTT | CASSQRQRDQPQHF | TRBJ1-5 | . | TRBV27 | .
TGTGCCAGTAGTATAGATAGCGGGGGACGCAATGAGCAGTTCTTC | CASSIDSGGRNEQFF | TRBJ2-1 | TRBD2 | TRBV19 | .
TGTGCCAGCAGCCACCTGCGGTCCCAAGAGACCCAGTACTTC | CASSHLRSQETQYF | TRBJ2-5 | . | TRBV7-8 | .
TGTGCCAGCAGCCCCCGGTTTCCCGGTATGAACACTGAAGCTTTCTTT | CASSPRFPGMNTEAFF | TRBJ1-1 | . | TRBV5-4 | few
TGTGCCAGTACGACAATCCACACGAGTCAGCCCCAGCATTTT | CASTTIHTSQPQHF | TRBJ1-5 | . | TRBV19 | .
TGTGCCAGCAGCTTGGGACATAAATTCTCCTCTGGGGCCAACGTCCTGACTTTC | CASSLGHKFSSGANVLTF | TRBJ2-6 | . | TRBV5-8 | .
TGTGCCAGCAGGGGACAGGGGGCCGAGCAGTACTTC | CASRGQGAEQYF | TRBJ2-7 | TRBD1 | TRBV27 | .
TGCGCCAGCAGTGAGTCTGGGGAGGGAAACACCGGGGAGCTGTTTTTT | CASSESGEGNTGELFF | TRBJ2-2 | TRBD2 | TRBV10-1 | .
TGTGCCAGCAGCTTGGAGGCGCGGGGGCTATACAATGAGCAGTTCTTC | CASSLEARGLYNEQFF | TRBJ2-1 | . | TRBV5-4 | .
TGTGCCAGCAGCTTAGTGGGAGGAAGGTCTGAGCAGTACTTC | CASSLVGGRSEQYF | TRBJ2-7 | . | TRBV11-2 | .
TGTGCCAGCAGTTACTCTGAGGGCACTGAAGCTTTCTTT | CASSYSEGTEAFF | TRBJ1-1 | . | TRBV6-6 | .
TGTGCCTGGAGGGGCCTTACAGGGCTATTATCCTACGAGCAGTACTTC | CAWRGLTGLLSYEQYF | TRBJ2-7 | . | TRBV30 | .
TGTGCCAGCAGCCTGCGGACAGGGGGGACTGAAGCTTTCTTT | CASSLRTGGTEAFF | TRBJ1-1 | TRBD1 | TRBV5-5 | .
TGTGCCAGCAGTCCAGGGGTCTACGAGCAGTACTTC | CASSPGVYEQYF | TRBJ2-7 | . | TRBV25-1 | .
TGCGCCAGCAGCCAAGAACAGGTCATGGTTTATAACTATGGCTACACCTTC | CASSQEQVMVYNYGYTF | TRBJ1-2 | . | TRBV4-1 | .